Here is one T cell receptor (beta chain) with its context. The sample belongs to a study of blood T cell repertoires in COVID-19. Study information: Collection of acute and convalescent COVID-19 samples took place in the United States, Italy and Spain.

V lost 2 bases and J lost 6; bases outside the gene matches: 6. Looked up from germline, CDR1 is MGHRA and CDR2 is YSYEKL. The CDR3 consists of 15 residues. Authors' analysis steps: Counts of nucleated cells, estimated from reference gene primer amplification, were obtained. The assay was immunoSEQ multiplex PCR, and TCRdb's table has in-frame clones only and misses some. V, J and clone size derive from that table, while D and trimming were established from the DNA sequence. The data hold 50,000 or so clones, with around 84% observed a single time. The V call is TRBV4-1, the J call TRBJ2-1; the match to TRBD1 covers 8 bases. The sample taken for sequencing was peripheral blood. The clonotype originates from a man aged 50-59 years with acute or convalescent COVID-19. Here the CDR3 DNA reads TGCGCCAGCAGCCAATTGACAGGGGTGTTCAATGAGCAGTTCTTC. Residues: CASSQLTGVFNEQFF.